Included here is one T cell receptor beta chain sequence, with context. The data belong to a study of technical replicates of blood from several donors. The table came from immunoSEQ multiplex PCR; TCRdb's copy has only in-frame clones and leaves some out. The data hold about 84,000 clones, with almost 98% observed a single time. The specimen was T cells isolated from PBMCs. This TCR came from a human donor in good health.

CDR3 in amino acids: CASSSNSGELFF. The CDR3 coding sequence is TGTGCCAGCAGCTCAAACTCCGGGGAGCTGTTTTTT. The chain uses TRBV28 and TRBJ2-2; no definite D call. The germline V gene encodes CDR1 MDHEN and CDR2 SYDVKM. Trimming stripped 6 bases from V and 6 bases from J, with 8 bases between. The CDR3 has 12 amino acids.